This T cell receptor (beta chain) emerged from a study of T-cell reconstitution after alpha-beta-depleted transplantation in children. Overall study results and limits: Reported findings indicate that, about two months after transplant, alpha-beta T cells came from several hundred expanded clones, which were derived from non-depleted graft cells. In some patients, recipient T cells and intrathymic progenitors surviving conditioning explained high day-60 diversity.

This sample's TCRbeta library carried unique molecular identifier barcodes. MiXCR was run by TCRdb on the PCR reads, yielding one entry per CDR3 protein. Of some 200,000 distinct CDR3 sequences in the sample, approximately 8.4% are singletons; the top ten hold approximately 40%. Germline V lookup: CDR1 SGHRS, CDR2 YFSETQ. CDR3 length: 12 amino acids. With 0 bases removed from V and 8 bases from J, the gap between germline ends came to 6 bases. The sample holds many counts of this clonotype. No antigen is known for it. The rearrangement uses TRBV5-1 and TRBJ2-1; D not resolved. The sequence was obtained from a male patient under 10 years old who had a stem cell transplant for acute myeloid leukemia, so the T cells may come from the graft donor. Material: PBMCs, mostly from graft donor cells, obtained 360 days after TCRalphabeta/CD19-depleted stem cell transplant. CDR3 coding DNA: TGCGCCAGCAGCTTGGGGAGATATGAGCAGTTCTTC. It yields the protein CASSLGRYEQFF.